Shown below are 19 T cell receptor beta chains from a single sample sequenced in a study of regulatory T cells in long-lasting Graves disease. Described time point: newly diagnosed GD, antithyroid drugs for less than 3 months. With RNA extracted from PBMCs as input, the TCR library was made. Construction of the TCR beta libraries employed iRepertoire HTBI primers in conjunction with Arm-PCR of CDR3 regions. TCRdb re-called the multiplex PCR reads through MiXCR, storing one row per CDR3 protein. The sample has over 450,000 distinct CDR3 sequences, 9.5% to 15% seen once. The data also belong to a second study, concerning T cells in Graves' hyperthyroidism and ophthalmopathy.

The specimen was peripheral blood mononuclear cells (PBMCs), collected at new diagnosis, from a patient treated with antithyroid drugs. These receptor sequences come from a woman in her 30s with Graves disease.

This clonotype was recorded many times. The chain links TRBV9 to TRBJ1-1; 7 nucleotides match TRBD1. The V gene's germline CDR1 is SGDLS and CDR2 YYNGEE. This CDR3 has 16 residues. Trimming cost V 0 bases and J 3 bases; bases outside gene matches: 8. CDR3: CASSVGVWDSDTEAFF. In nucleotides, the CDR3 is TGTGCCAGCAGCGTAGGAGTGTGGGACAGCGACACTGAAGCTTTCTTT.

This clonotype was counted only a few times. V gene TRBV14 combines with J gene TRBJ2-1; D is tentatively TRBD1 or TRBD2 (5 bases each). Germline lookup yields CDR1 SGHDN and CDR2 FVKESK. V was pared by 3 bases and J by 4 bases, with 13 bases between. This CDR3 comprises 15 residues. The CDR3 coding sequence is TGTGCCAGCAGCCAGACAGCGGCCTTTTACAATGAGCAGTTCTTC. Translating it yields CASSQTAAFYNEQFF.

Many counts were recorded for this clonotype. This CDR3 is CATSGNEQFF. For the CDR3, the DNA is TGTGCCACCAGCGGGAATGAGCAGTTCTTC. The rearrangement joins TRBV15 to TRBJ2-1, with no clear D. Germline CDR1 reads LNHNV; CDR2 reads YYDKDF (reference sequence). V was shortened by 5 bases and J by 7 bases, with 3 bases between the two germline ends. This CDR3 is built from 10 residues.

This clonotype has at least ten counts. J is TRBJ2-7 and V is TRBV5-1; 8 bases are a match to TRBD2. Per the germline V gene, CDR1 is SGHRS and CDR2 is YFSETQ. Losses at the gene ends were 2 bases for V and 3 bases for J; bases not matched to a gene: 4. The CDR3 length is 14 residues. In DNA form, the CDR3 reads TGCGCCAGCAGCTTTCCGGGAGGGGACTACGAGCAGTACTTC. Translation: CASSFPGGDYEQYF.

This clonotype was seen ten or more times. The chain carries TRBV28 and TRBJ2-2; 10 bases are shared with TRBD1. The CDR3 sequence is 15 residues long. The germline gives CDR1 MDHEN, CDR2 SYDVKM. J lost 7 bases, V lost 6 bases, and 8 bases had no gene match. The CDR3 region has the DNA TGTGCCAGCAGACTCGGGACAGGGGAGAGCGGGGAGCTGTTTTTT. The encoded protein is CASRLGTGESGELFF.

V usage is TRBV18 and J usage is TRBJ1-6; TRBD1 aligns across 8 bases. The CDR3 loop spans 15 amino acids. Trimming took 1 base from V and 8 from J; bases not matched to a gene: 4. Germline loops: CDR1 KGHSH, CDR2 LQKENI. CDR3 sequence: CASSPQTGEDSPLHF. In DNA form, the CDR3 reads TGTGCCAGCTCACCACAGACAGGGGAGGATTCACCCCTCCACTTT. The whole variable domain, remainder taken from reference TRBV18 and TRBJ1-6, is NAGVMQNPRHLVRRRGQEARLRCSPMKGHSHVYWYRQLPEEGLKFMVYLQKENIIDESGMPKERFSAEFPKEGPSILRIQQVVRGDSAAYFCASSPQTGEDSPLHFGNGTRLTVT.

V and J are TRBV3-1 and TRBJ2-1, with D possibly TRBD2 on 5 matching bases. V was trimmed by 1 base and J by 2 bases, leaving 9 bases between them. The CDR3 spans 15 residues. The V gene's germline CDR1 is LGHDT and CDR2 YNNKEL (reference sequence). The CDR3 DNA reads as TGTGCCAGCAGCCAAGGTCCCGGGGCCTACAATGAGCAGTTCTTC. It is translated as CASSQGPGAYNEQFF.

The rearrangement uses TRBV5-4 and TRBJ2-7, with TRBD1 matching over 8 bases. The CDR3 is 14 residues long. J was trimmed by 1 base and V by 4 bases; bases with no gene match: 4. Looked up from germline, CDR1 is SGHNT and CDR2 is YYREEE (reference sequence). The DNA for the CDR3 is TGTGCCAGCAGCCGGGACAGGACTTCCTACGAGCAGTACTTC. It specifies CASSRDRTSYEQYF.

This clonotype occurred a few times. The J gene is TRBJ2-7, the V gene TRBV20-1; TRBD2 agrees at 12 bases. Germline CDR1 and CDR2: DFQATT and SNEGSKA (reference sequence). The CDR3 is 14 amino acids. Trimming at V came to 4 bases and at J to 5 bases, leaving 6 bases not matched to a gene. For the CDR3, the DNA is TGCAGTGCTAATCTAGCGGGAGGGAGAAACGAGCAGTACTTC. Protein product: CSANLAGGRNEQYF.

This clonotype has a count of ten or more. This chain uses TRBV6-2 or TRBV6-3 with TRBJ1-1; D is unresolved. V lost 5 bases, J lost 0 bases, and 16 bases lay in between. The CDR3 sequence is 16 residues long. CDR1 and CDR2 from the germline V gene are MNHEY and SVGEGT. The CDR3 sequence: CASSEVGFSLNTEAFF. The CDR3, as DNA: TGTGCCAGCAGTGAAGTTGGCTTCAGCTTGAACACTGAAGCTTTCTTT.

The V call is TRBV3-1, the J call TRBJ2-1, with D perhaps TRBD1 or TRBD2 (6 bases each). With 2 bases removed from V and 3 bases from J, the gap between germline ends came to 11 bases. CDR1 is LGHDT, CDR2 YNNKEL, per germline (reference sequence). The CDR3 runs to 15 residues. CDR3 residues: CASSQPRDNYNEQFF. The CDR3 DNA sequence: TGTGCCAGCAGCCAACCGCGGGACAACTACAATGAGCAGTTCTTC.

The chain recombines TRBV2 with TRBJ1-1, with D tentatively TRBD1 (6 bases). Germline CDR1 reads SNHLY; CDR2 reads FYNNEI. This CDR3 contains 15 residues. V dropped 5 bases and J dropped 3 bases, with 16 bases sitting between them. This CDR3 is CASSSARGAHTEAFF. The CDR3 DNA sequence: TGTGCCAGCAGTTCCGCCCGGGGGGCCCACACTGAAGCTTTCTTT.

The sample holds many counts of this clonotype. The chain employs TRBV6-4 and TRBJ1-6; TRBD1 is a possible D gene (6 bases). Trimming removed 5 bases at V and 6 bases at J, with 17 bases between. CDR1 is MRHNA, CDR2 SNTAGT, per germline. This CDR3 has 16 amino acids. CDR3 sequence (DNA): TGTGCCAGCAGTCCCATCCGGGGGGCACCTAATTCACCCCTCCACTTT. The encoded protein is CASSPIRGAPNSPLHF.

Details on this clonotype: This sequence may be a read error, since a much larger clone differs from it by one base. J is TRBJ2-7 and V is TRBV10-3; a weak D match, TRBD2 (7 bases). CDR3 length: 14 residues. Germline CDR1 and CDR2: ENHRY and SYGVKD. V was trimmed by 8 bases and J by 0 bases, leaving 14 bases between them. DNA of the CDR3: TGTGCCATCGGGGGCAGGGAGGGCTCCTACGAGCAGTACTTC. Translation gives CAIGGREGSYEQYF.

The rearrangement uses TRBV24-1 and TRBJ2-1; 8 nucleotides align to TRBD2. This CDR3 comprises 16 residues. The germline V gene has CDR1 KGHDR and CDR2 SFDVKD. Germline trimming cut 1 base from V and 4 bases from J; bases unmatched to any gene: 5. CDR3 sequence: CATSDLAGAKYNEQFF. The CDR3 DNA reads TGTGCCACCAGTGATTTAGCGGGGGCAAAGTACAATGAGCAGTTCTTC.

The chain links TRBV25-1 to TRBJ1-5; 8 bases are shared with TRBD1. The CDR3 is 16 residues long. V shed 3 bases, J shed 4 bases, and the junction held 8 bases outside the gene matches. Germline CDR1 MGHDK, CDR2 SYGVNS. CDR3 nucleotides: TGTGCCAGCAGTGATTCCTTACAGGGGGTTAATCAGCCCCAGCATTTT. Amino acids: CASSDSLQGVNQPQHF. Complete variable domain (other parts from reference TRBV25-1 and TRBJ1-5): EADIYQTPRYLVIGTGKKITLECSQTMGHDKMYWYQQDPGMELHLIHYSYGVNSTEKGDLSSESTVSRIRTEHFPLTLESARPSHTSQYLCASSDSLQGVNQPQHFGDGTRLSIL.

This clonotype showed up many times. The CDR3 coding sequence is TGCGCCAGCAGCTTTCAGGTTGGGGAAAAACTGTTTTTT. Translation gives CASSFQVGEKLFF. The V call is TRBV5-1, the J call TRBJ1-4; D is unclear. V was cut by 2 bases and J by 8 bases, with 10 bases left in between. Per germline, CDR1 SGHRS and CDR2 YFSETQ. CDR3 size: 13 residues.

This clonotype was seen ten or more times. The chain employs TRBV28 and TRBJ2-4, with D tentatively TRBD1 (6 bases). The CDR3 sequence is 17 residues long. Germline-derived CDR1 and CDR2 are MDHEN and SYDVKM. The germline V and J ends were trimmed by 6 bases and 0 bases, with 18 bases remaining between them. CDR3 loop: CASSEAFQGSAKNIQYF. CDR3 nucleotides: TGTGCCAGCAGCGAAGCATTCCAGGGGTCAGCCAAAAACATTCAGTACTTC.

This clonotype has only a few counts. The V and J genes are TRBV27 and TRBJ2-1, with D tentatively TRBD2 (7 bases). The CDR3 has 14 residues. Per the germline V gene, CDR1 is MNHEY and CDR2 is SMNVEV (reference sequence). V shed 6 bases and J shed 13 bases, with 22 bases lying between them. In DNA, the CDR3 is TGTGCCAGCAGCCGCCGGGGGGACAAGCCGGAACAGTTCTTC. Translating it yields CASSRRGDKPEQFF.